This T cell receptor (beta chain) was captured in a study of response to subunit inactivated influenza vaccine. Notes on the study in general: Few additional T cells are recruited per seasonal influenza vaccination, authors suggested.

In the case of this clonotype: The antigen is not known.

Germline-derived CDR1 and CDR2 are KGHSH and LQKENI. The V gene lost 1 base and the J gene lost 0 bases, with 13 bases spanning the gap. The CDR3 extends over 16 amino acids. In TCRdb, the RT-PCR reads were re-called with MiXCR into one record per CDR3 protein. The sample shows about 570,000 distinct CDR3 sequences, about 11% of them seen only once. The same specimen was also included in a second study, on T cells expressing NK-cell markers. That source adds: It was by 5'RACE template switching with UMIs that TCR beta cDNA was made. Out of eight donors sequenced, seven tested HCMV-seropositive and the remaining one seronegative. Clones of NKG2C+ T cells that had expanded were of unclear HCMV specificity.

The chain joins TRBV18 to TRBJ2-7; D not certain. The sequences come from PBMCs from blood, collected on the day of vaccination. This receptor was identified in a man between 45 and 60 years old who received an inactivated influenza vaccine. In DNA, the CDR3 is TGTGCCAGCTCACCACGGCCAATAGGACCCTCCTACGAGCAGTACTTC. It is translated as CASSPRPIGPSYEQYF.